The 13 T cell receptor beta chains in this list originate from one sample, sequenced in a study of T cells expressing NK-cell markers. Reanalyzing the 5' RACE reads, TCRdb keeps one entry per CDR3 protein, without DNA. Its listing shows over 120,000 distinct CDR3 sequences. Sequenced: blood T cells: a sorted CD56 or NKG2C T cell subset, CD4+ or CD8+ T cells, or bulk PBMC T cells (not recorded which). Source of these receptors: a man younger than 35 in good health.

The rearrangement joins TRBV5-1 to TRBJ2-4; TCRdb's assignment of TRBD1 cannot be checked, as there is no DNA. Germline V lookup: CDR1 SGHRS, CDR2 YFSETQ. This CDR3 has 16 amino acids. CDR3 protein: CASSADIGLGKNIQYF.

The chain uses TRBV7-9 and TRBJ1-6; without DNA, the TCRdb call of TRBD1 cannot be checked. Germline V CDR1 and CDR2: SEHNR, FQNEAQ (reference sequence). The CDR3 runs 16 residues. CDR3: CASSLARGGAGSPLHF.

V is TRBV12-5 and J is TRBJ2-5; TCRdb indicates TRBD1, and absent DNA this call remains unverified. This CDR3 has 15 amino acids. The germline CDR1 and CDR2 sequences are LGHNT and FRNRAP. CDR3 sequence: CASGWMTGRQETQYF.

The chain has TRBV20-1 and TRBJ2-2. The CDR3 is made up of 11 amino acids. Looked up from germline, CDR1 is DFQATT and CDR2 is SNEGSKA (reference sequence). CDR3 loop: CSASSTGELFF.

CDR3 in amino acids: CATSDPPGRRGEPGELFF. The chain joins TRBV24-1 to TRBJ2-2; TCRdb designates TRBD1, a call that cannot be tested without DNA. CDR3 length: 18 amino acids. Germline V CDR1 and CDR2: KGHDR, SFDVKD.

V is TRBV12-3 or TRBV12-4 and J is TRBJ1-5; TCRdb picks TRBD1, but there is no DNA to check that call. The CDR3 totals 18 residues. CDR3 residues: CASSTGDRGFGSNQPQHF.

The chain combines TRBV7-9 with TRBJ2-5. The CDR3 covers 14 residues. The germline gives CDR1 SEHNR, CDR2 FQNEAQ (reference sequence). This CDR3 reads CASSQGWGMETQYF. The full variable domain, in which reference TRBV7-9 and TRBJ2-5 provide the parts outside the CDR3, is DTGVSQNPRHKITKRGQNVTFRCDPISEHNRLYWYRQTLGQGPEFLTYFQNEAQLEKSRLLSDRFSAERPKGSFSTLEIQRTEQGDSAMYLCASSQGWGMETQYFGPGTRLLVL.

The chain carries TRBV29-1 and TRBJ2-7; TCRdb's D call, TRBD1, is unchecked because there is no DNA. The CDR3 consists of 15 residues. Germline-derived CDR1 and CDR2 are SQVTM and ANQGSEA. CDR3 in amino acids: CSVEEDRESSYEQYF.

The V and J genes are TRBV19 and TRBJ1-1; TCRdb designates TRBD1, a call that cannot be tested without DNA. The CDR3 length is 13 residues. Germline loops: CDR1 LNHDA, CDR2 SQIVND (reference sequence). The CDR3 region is CASTQGAYTEAFF.

The CDR3 here is CASSPGLYEQYF. The chain links TRBV12-3 or TRBV12-4 to TRBJ2-7; TCRdb indicates TRBD1, and absent DNA this call remains unverified. This CDR3 is built from 12 residues.

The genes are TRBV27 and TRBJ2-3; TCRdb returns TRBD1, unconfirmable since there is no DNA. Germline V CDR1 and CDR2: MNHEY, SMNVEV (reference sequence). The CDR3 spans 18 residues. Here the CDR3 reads CASSLNVLKGGFTDTQYF.

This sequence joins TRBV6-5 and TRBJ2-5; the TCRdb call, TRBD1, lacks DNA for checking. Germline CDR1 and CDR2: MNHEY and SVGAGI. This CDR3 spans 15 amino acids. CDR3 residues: CASSFSGVLQETQYF.

The CDR3: CASSYSSGDPRPYEQYF. The genes are TRBV6-2 or TRBV6-3 and TRBJ2-7. This CDR3 region has 17 residues. Germline-derived CDR1 and CDR2 are MNHEY and SVGEGT.